This is a list of T cell receptor beta chains from one sample in a study of metastatic and nonmetastatic thyroid tumors. TCRdb re-called the PCR reads through MiXCR. The sample comprises some 4,000 clones, roughly 35% of which are singletons, and roughly 29% rests with the top ten. Material: adjacent normal tissue. Every receptor here comes from a male donor with papillary thyroid cancer or a benign thyroid nodule (not recorded which). Some clones in this sample may be carry-over from other donors' samples. The CDR3 runs from the conserved cysteine through the conserved F or W. The D gene is left open where the match is weak. Clone sizes are given selectively: once, few, many, or a class where the clone is expanded.

v_gene	j_gene	d_gene	abundance	CDR3aa	CDR3nt
TRBV6-5	TRBJ2-7	TRBD2	-	CASSYLGSLAGGYEQYF	TGTGCCAGCAGTTACTTGGGGAGCCTAGCGGGAGGCTACGAGCAGTACTTC
TRBV4-1	TRBJ2-1	-	large	CASSQMVRDNEQFF	TGCGCCAGCAGCCAAATGGTCAGGGACAATGAGCAGTTCTTC
TRBV19	TRBJ1-2	TRBD1	once	CASRTGDSLYGYTF	TGTGCCAGTAGGACAGGGGATTCCCTCTATGGCTACACCTTC
TRBV28	TRBJ1-4	-	few	CASSLSQHNEKLFF	TGTGCCAGCAGTTTAAGTCAACATAATGAAAAACTGTTTTTT
TRBV5-6	TRBJ2-7	-	medium-sized	CASSSPFYYEQYF	TGTGCCAGCAGCTCGCCCTTCTACTACGAGCAGTACTTC
TRBV6-5	TRBJ1-2	-	few	CASSYPRGNGYTF	TGTGCCAGCAGTTACCCCAGGGGTAATGGCTACACCTTC
TRBV5-1	TRBJ2-3	-	-	CASSWGRKGDTQYF	TGCGCCAGCAGCTGGGGGCGTAAGGGAGATACGCAGTATTTT
TRBV6-1	TRBJ1-2	-	-	CASTLDRSSAEYYGYTF	TGTGCCAGCACCCTAGACAGGTCCTCCGCCGAGTACTATGGCTACACCTTC
TRBV12-3/TRBV12-4	TRBJ1-3	-	-	CASSSRDTIYF	TGTGCCAGCAGTTCCAGGGACACCATATATTTT
TRBV6-2/TRBV6-3	TRBJ2-1	TRBD1	-	CASRTGNEQFF	TGTGCCAGCAGGACAGGGAATGAGCAGTTCTTC
TRBV28	TRBJ2-7	-	few	CASSPLLGRYEQYF	TGTGCCAGCAGTCCCCTTTTGGGGAGGTACGAGCAGTACTTC
TRBV5-1	TRBJ2-7	-	once	CASSLSAGNYEQYF	TGCGCCAGCAGCTTGTCCGCAGGCAACTACGAGCAGTACTTC
TRBV29-1	TRBJ2-7	-	few	CSVRTPGHYEQYF	TGCAGCGTTAGGACACCAGGCCACTACGAGCAGTACTTC
TRBV6-4	TRBJ1-2	-	-	CASSDTPQGLGGYTF	TGTGCCAGCAGTGACACCCCACAGGGCCTAGGAGGCTACACCTTC
TRBV15	TRBJ2-6	-	few	CATSSRPGSGANVLTF	TGCGCCACCAGCTCCCGTCCCGGCTCTGGGGCCAACGTCCTGACTTTC
TRBV20-1	TRBJ2-1	-	-	CSAATGPSYYNEQFF	TGCAGTGCGGCGACAGGCCCATCATACTACAATGAGCAGTTCTTC